Listed here are 30 T cell receptor beta chains from one sample, sequenced in a study of T cell changes during pregnancy in multiple sclerosis. Produced via immunoSEQ multiplex PCR; TCRdb's table is partial and in-frame only. This sample has 90,000 or so clones, with 80% to 95% found just once. Material: peripheral blood, obtained in the first trimester of pregnancy. The origin of the receptors is a female donor in good health, enrolled as a control in a pregnancy study.

The rearrangement uses TRBV29-1 and TRBJ1-1; 7 bases match TRBD1. This CDR3 contains 12 residues. V trimming: 4 bases; J trimming: 3 bases; junction bases outside the gene matches: 2. Germline V CDR1 and CDR2: SQVTM, ANQGSEA. DNA of the CDR3: TGCAGCGTTGCGACAGGGCACACTGAAGCTTTCTTT. This gives the protein CSVATGHTEAFF.

The chain uses TRBV5-4 and TRBJ1-4; D gene unclear. V shed 1 base and J shed 7 bases, with 8 bases lying between them. CDR1 is SGHNT, CDR2 YYREEE, per germline (reference sequence). The length of the CDR3 is 13 residues. DNA for the CDR3: TGTGCCAGCAGCTTGATCGCGGGTGAAAAACTGTTTTTT. Protein sequence: CASSLIAGEKLFF.

The chain combines TRBV6-5 with TRBJ2-2; perhaps TRBD1 as D (6 bases). V was pared by 6 bases and J by 0 bases, with 11 bases between. Germline V gene sequence: CDR1 MNHEY, CDR2 SVGAGI. The CDR3 sequence is 15 residues long. This chain's CDR3 is CASRSRGTNTGELFF. CDR3 nucleotides: TGTGCCAGCAGGTCAAGGGGGACGAACACCGGGGAGCTGTTTTTT.

The chain couples TRBV6-5 to TRBJ2-7; possible D gene TRBD2, 6 bases. The CDR3 has 14 amino acids. Germline loops: CDR1 MNHEY, CDR2 SVGAGI. V was trimmed by 5 bases and J by 7 bases, leaving 18 bases between them. Here the CDR3 reads CASSTKMGLGEQYF. Written as DNA, the CDR3 is TGTGCCAGCAGTACCAAGATGGGACTGGGAGAGCAGTACTTC.

This chain uses TRBV11-3 with TRBJ2-2; a weak D match, TRBD1 (5 bases). V was shortened by 1 base and J by 6 bases, with 12 bases between the two germline ends. CDR3 size: 15 residues. CDR1 is SGHNT, CDR2 YENEEA, per germline. DNA for the CDR3: TGTGCCAGCAGCTTAGGACAGACAGTGGCCGGGGAGCTGTTTTTT. Its translation: CASSLGQTVAGELFF.

V usage is TRBV1 and J usage is TRBJ1-2. TRBV1 is a pseudogene segment. This CDR3 comprises 14 residues. CDR3 in amino acids: CTSSPGRPNYGYTF. The CDR3 nucleotides read TGCACCAGCAGCCCGGGGAGGCCTAACTATGGCTACACCTTC.

This clone was recorded once. V gene TRBV4-1 combines with J gene TRBJ2-3; the D is unclear. Germline lookup yields CDR1 MGHRA and CDR2 YSYEKL. Trimming removed 0 bases at V and 0 bases at J, with 7 bases between. CDR3 length equals 15 residues. The CDR3 sequence is CASSQESTSTDTQYF. The DNA of the CDR3 is TGCGCCAGCAGCCAAGAATCCACTAGCACAGATACGCAGTATTTT.

V is TRBV15 and J is TRBJ2-3; 7 nucleotides agree with TRBD2. Germline assignment: CDR1 LNHNV and CDR2 YYDKDF (reference sequence). CDR3 length equals 14 residues. J was trimmed by 2 bases and V by 3 bases; bases with no gene match: 2. This CDR3 reads CATSSGLVTDTQYF. CDR3 nucleotides: TGTGCCACCAGCAGTGGACTAGTCACAGATACGCAGTATTTT.

The gene calls are TRBV30 and TRBJ1-4; D may be TRBD1 (6 bases). In germline, CDR1 is GTSNPN, CDR2 SVGIG (reference sequence). Trimming stripped 5 bases from V and 7 bases from J, with 17 bases between. The CDR3 loop spans 14 amino acids. Here the CDR3 DNA reads TGTGCCTGGCATAAAGGGGGGGTGGGTGAAAAACTGTTTTTT. It codes for CAWHKGGVGEKLFF.

The chain couples TRBV11-2 to TRBJ1-1, with unresolved D. The ends were cut back, 0 bases at V and 8 bases at J, with 4 bases in the middle. Germline assignment: CDR1 SGHAT and CDR2 FQNNGV. This CDR3 has 11 amino acids. The CDR3 DNA reads TGTGCCAGCAGCTTAGAGGCCGAAGCTTTCTTT. As protein: CASSLEAEAFF.

The chain couples TRBV18 to TRBJ2-3; 7 positions match TRBD2. The CDR3 consists of 14 residues. The germline gives CDR1 KGHSH, CDR2 LQKENI. Trimming at V came to 10 bases and at J to 1 base, leaving 8 bases not matched to a gene. Here the CDR3 DNA reads TGTGCCACCCTCACCCGGGGGGGCACAGATACGCAGTATTTT. This gives the protein CATLTRGGTDTQYF.

The V and J genes are TRBV5-5 and TRBJ2-7; 10 bases line up with TRBD2. CDR3 size: 16 residues. V lost 4 bases, J lost 3 bases, and 10 bases stayed unmatched. Germline CDR1 and CDR2: SGHKS and YYEKEE (reference sequence). CDR3 coding DNA: TGTGCCAGCAGCCCAGGTCGGGTAGCGGGGGGCTACGAGCAGTACTTC. Protein: CASSPGRVAGGYEQYF.

In DNA, the CDR3 is TGTGCCAGCAGCTTATCATATACGCAGTATTTT. The encoded protein is CASSLSYTQYF. This chain joins TRBV7-2 and TRBJ2-3; D is unresolved. There are 11 residues in the CDR3. The germline V and J ends were trimmed by 2 bases and 7 bases, with 4 bases remaining between them. Germline V gene data show CDR1 as SGHTA and CDR2 as FQGNSA.

This chain links TRBV4-3 with TRBJ1-2; D perhaps matches TRBD1 (6 bases). This CDR3 contains 17 residues. V was shortened by 0 bases and J by 0 bases, with 14 bases between the two germline ends. Germline CDR1 and CDR2: LGHNA and YSLEER. The CDR3 nucleotides read TGCGCCAGCAGCCAAGATAGGGGGACGGGTCCTAACTATGGCTACACCTTC. Its protein product is CASSQDRGTGPNYGYTF.

The rearrangement uses TRBV11-2 and TRBJ1-3; D ambiguous. Germline CDR1 reads SGHAT; CDR2 reads FQNNGV. V gave up 5 bases and J gave up 4 bases, with 15 bases separating them. This CDR3 spans 15 amino acids. The CDR3, as DNA: TGTGCCAGCAGCCCGTCCCTGCAGATAGGAAACACCATATATTTT. It translates to CASSPSLQIGNTIYF.

The chain joins TRBV19 to TRBJ1-1; D remains unclear. This CDR3 is 17 amino acids long. Trimming pared 8 bases from V and 4 bases from J, leaving 26 bases between. Germline V lookup: CDR1 LNHDA, CDR2 SQIVND (reference sequence). The DNA for the CDR3 is TGTGCCAGTCGCCCACTGGACCTGGCTACTAGGGCCACTGAAGCTTTCTTT. This translates into CASRPLDLATRATEAFF.

The genes are TRBV4-3 and TRBJ1-5; D gene unclear. CDR3 length: 13 residues. V was pared by 0 bases and J by 8 bases, with 8 bases between. Germline lookup yields CDR1 LGHNA and CDR2 YSLEER. The CDR3 loop reads CASSQDGEEPQHF. CDR3 DNA: TGCGCCAGCAGCCAAGACGGAGAGGAGCCCCAGCATTTT.

V usage is TRBV5-6 and J usage is TRBJ1-1; 7 bases fit TRBD1. CDR1 is SGHDT, CDR2 YYEEEE, per germline. With 4 bases clipped from V and 4 bases from J, the junction kept 7 bases outside the gene matches. The CDR3 contains 14 residues. DNA for the CDR3: TGTGCCAGCAGCATTGAGACAGGGCTCACTGAAGCTTTCTTT. This encodes CASSIETGLTEAFF.

The chain recombines TRBV7-2 with TRBJ1-1, with 7 nucleotides matching TRBD1. V was pared by 3 bases and J by 0 bases, with 13 bases of the junction left unmatched. The V gene's germline CDR1 is SGHTA and CDR2 FQGNSA. The CDR3 runs 18 residues. For the CDR3, the DNA is TGTGCCAGCAGCTTCTCCGGGACAGTAGCTTACATGAACACTGAAGCTTTCTTT. The encoded protein is CASSFSGTVAYMNTEAFF.

This clone was seen once. The chain joins TRBV6-5 to TRBJ2-7, with D possibly matching TRBD1 (6 bases). From germline, CDR1 is MNHEY and CDR2 SVGAGI. V was cut by 5 bases and J by 3 bases, with 11 bases left in between. The CDR3 totals 13 residues. The CDR3 nucleotides read TGTGCCAGCAGTAAGGGGGAGAACTACGAGCAGTACTTC. Translation: CASSKGENYEQYF.

This chain uses TRBV10-3 with TRBJ1-5, with 10 bases that match TRBD1. Per the germline V gene, CDR1 is ENHRY and CDR2 is SYGVKD. V shed 5 bases and J 4 bases; nucleotides not matched to a gene: 8. The CDR3 is made up of 16 amino acids. CDR3 sequence reads: CAISSGDRGGNQPQHF. The CDR3 bases are TGTGCCATCAGTTCGGGGGACAGGGGAGGAAATCAGCCCCAGCATTTT.

The V gene is TRBV7-6, the J gene TRBJ1-3, with 8 bases fitting TRBD1. The germline CDR1 and CDR2 sequences are SGHVS and FNYEAQ. Germline trimming cut 5 bases from V and 0 bases from J; bases unmatched to any gene: 9. The CDR3 length is 17 residues. The CDR3 nucleotides read TGTGCCAGCAGCCCGGGACAGGTGGGCCTCTCTGGAAACACCATATATTTT. The encoded protein is CASSPGQVGLSGNTIYF.

J is TRBJ1-1 and V is TRBV19; 7 bases match TRBD1. The length of the CDR3 is 17 residues. CDR1 and CDR2 (germline): LNHDA, SQIVND (reference sequence). V was clipped by 3 bases and J by 0 bases; unmatched bases: 10. CDR3 region: CASSMRQGDLVNTEAFF. DNA of the CDR3: TGTGCCAGTAGTATGCGTCAGGGGGATTTAGTGAACACTGAAGCTTTCTTT.

The chain combines TRBV6-1 with TRBJ1-3, with TRBD1 identical over 7 bases. Looked up from germline, CDR1 is MNHNS and CDR2 is SASEGT. V was pared by 6 bases and J by 0 bases, with 5 bases of the junction left unmatched. This CDR3 comprises 15 residues. The CDR3 nucleotides read TGTGCCAGCAGGGACAGGCCGAGCTCTGGAAACACCATATATTTT. As protein: CASRDRPSSGNTIYF.

This clone has more than one count but fewer than ten. This rearrangement joins TRBV28 to TRBJ1-6; D not certain. Trimming stripped 3 bases from V and 19 bases from J, with 13 bases between. This CDR3 spans 11 amino acids. Germline V gene lookup returns CDR1 MDHEN and CDR2 SYDVKM. As DNA, the CDR3 is TGTGCCAGCAGTTTCCGGCAGGTGGTTCACTTT. Amino acids: CASSFRQVVHF. Full variable domain (rest looked up from reference TRBV28 and TRBJ1-6): DVKVTQSSRYLVKRTGEKVFLECVQDMDHENMFWYRQDPGLGLRLIYFSYDVKMKEKGDIPEGYSVSREKKERFSLILESASTNQTSMYLCASSFRQVVHFGNGTRLTVT.

The genes are TRBV7-9 and TRBJ2-7; a possible D gene is TRBD2 (5 bases). The CDR3 spans 15 residues. Germline V CDR1 and CDR2: SEHNR, FQNEAQ (reference sequence). V gave up 5 bases and J gave up 5 bases, with 19 bases separating them. The CDR3 nucleotides read TGTGCCAGCAGCCCTCCCGGGGAAAGAAAGAACGAGCAGTACTTC. This encodes CASSPPGERKNEQYF.

This chain links TRBV4-1 with TRBJ1-1; TRBD1 is a possible D gene (6 bases). This CDR3 is 15 amino acids long. V lost 2 bases to trimming and J lost 2 bases, with 12 bases between them. Per germline, CDR1 MGHRA and CDR2 YSYEKL. The CDR3 DNA is TGCGCCAGCAGCCAAATAGGACAGACCAACACTGAAGCTTTCTTT. As protein: CASSQIGQTNTEAFF.

The chain recombines TRBV28 with TRBJ1-4; weak D call: TRBD1 (6 bases). The germline V and J ends were trimmed by 5 bases and 3 bases, with 13 bases remaining between them. Germline assignment: CDR1 MDHEN and CDR2 SYDVKM. This CDR3 contains 15 residues. CDR3 amino acids: CASSLDRNSNEKLFF. CDR3 nucleotides: TGTGCCAGCAGTCTCGACAGGAACTCTAATGAAAAACTGTTTTTT.

The chain links TRBV5-1 to TRBJ2-3; TRBD1 matches 9 bases. Germline V gene sequence: CDR1 SGHRS, CDR2 YFSETQ. The J segment lost 0 bases and the V segment lost 2 bases, leaving 7 bases of the junction unmatched. The CDR3 covers 17 residues. CDR3 nucleotide sequence: TGCGCCAGCAGCTTCACCAACAGGGGGCCTAGCACAGATACGCAGTATTTT. It specifies CASSFTNRGPSTDTQYF.

This rearrangement joins TRBV28 to TRBJ1-5, with 7 bases fitting TRBD1. Germline-derived CDR1 and CDR2 are MDHEN and SYDVKM. Trimming cost V 2 bases and J 5 bases; bases outside gene matches: 3. The CDR3 extends over 14 amino acids. This CDR3 is CASSLDRVDQPQHF. The CDR3 DNA reads TGTGCCAGCAGTTTAGACAGGGTGGATCAGCCCCAGCATTTT.